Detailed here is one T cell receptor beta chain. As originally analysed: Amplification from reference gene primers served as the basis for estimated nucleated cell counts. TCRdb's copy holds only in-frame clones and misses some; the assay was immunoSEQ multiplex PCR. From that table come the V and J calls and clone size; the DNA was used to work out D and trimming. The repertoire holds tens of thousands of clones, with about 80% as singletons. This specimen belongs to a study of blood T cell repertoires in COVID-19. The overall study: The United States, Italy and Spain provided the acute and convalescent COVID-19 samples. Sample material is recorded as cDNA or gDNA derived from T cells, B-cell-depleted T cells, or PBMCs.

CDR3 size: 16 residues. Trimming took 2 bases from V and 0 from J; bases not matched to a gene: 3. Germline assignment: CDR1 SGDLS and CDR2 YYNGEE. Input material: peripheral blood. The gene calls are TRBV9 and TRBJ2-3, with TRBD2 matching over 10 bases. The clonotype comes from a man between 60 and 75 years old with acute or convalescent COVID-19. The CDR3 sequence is CASSVSGGASTDTQYF. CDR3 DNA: TGTGCCAGCAGCGTGAGCGGGGGGGCGAGCACAGATACGCAGTATTTT.